These 15 T cell receptor beta chains originate from one sample sequenced in a study of T cell repertoires in cytomegalovirus infection. The antigens these receptors bind are not known. MiXCR, run by TCRdb on the reads, gives a single entry per CDR3 protein. Of approximately 83,000 distinct CDR3 sequences listed, roughly a quarter are singletons. The sample consisted of CD8+ T cells from cultured PBMCs, taken from culture after CMV antigen stimulation. These receptors were taken from a human donor in good health (CMV status not recorded). Some clones in this sample may be carry-over from other donors' samples.

V and J are TRBV25-1 and TRBJ2-1; no clear D gene. V dropped 3 bases and J dropped 0 bases, with 6 bases sitting between them. From germline, CDR1 is MGHDK and CDR2 SYGVNS. The CDR3 covers 14 residues. This CDR3 is CASSESVSYNEQFF. The CDR3 bases are TGTGCCAGCAGTGAGTCGGTCTCCTACAATGAGCAGTTCTTC.

J is TRBJ2-3 and V is TRBV6-6; TRBD2 agrees at 9 bases. J lost 2 bases, V lost 11 bases, and 5 bases had no gene match. Germline V lookup: CDR1 MNHNY, CDR2 SVGAGI (reference sequence). The CDR3 length is 13 residues. CDR3 amino acids: CAAGGVNTDTQYF. The CDR3 DNA reads TGTGCCGCGGGGGGGGTGAACACAGATACGCAGTATTTT.

The J gene is TRBJ2-7, the V gene TRBV4-1; D call uncertain. The ends were cut back, 0 bases at V and 1 base at J, with 19 bases in the middle. Germline CDR1 MGHRA, CDR2 YSYEKL. The CDR3 runs to 18 residues. In DNA form, the CDR3 reads TGCGCCAGCAGCCAAGAGATGGATTCGAGACCAAGTTCCTACGAGCAGTACTTC. This encodes CASSQEMDSRPSSYEQYF.

The CDR3 loop reads CASSFPVNRGANTGELFF. In DNA, the CDR3 is TGTGCCAGCAGTTTTCCGGTCAACAGGGGCGCGAACACCGGGGAGCTGTTTTTT. V usage is TRBV12-3 or TRBV12-4 and J usage is TRBJ2-2; 7 bases match TRBD1. With V trimmed by 3 bases and J by 0 bases, 10 bases remained unmatched. The CDR3 spans 18 residues.

The sample holds a few counts of this clonotype. The chain joins TRBV29-1 to TRBJ1-2, with D hard to call. The germline V gene has CDR1 SQVTM and CDR2 ANQGSEA. The CDR3 is made up of 14 amino acids. Trimming shortened V by 6 bases and J by 11 bases, and 25 bases separated the two germline ends. CDR3 region: CSVDPPDISFGYTF. The CDR3 bases are TGCAGCGTCGACCCTCCCGACATCTCCTTTGGGTACACCTTC.

This clonotype was recorded a few times. The rearrangement joins TRBV2 to TRBJ2-7; the D call may be TRBD1 or TRBD2 (6 bases each). Trimming stripped 1 base from V and 1 base from J, with 8 bases between. CDR1 is SNHLY and CDR2 is FYNNEI in the germline V gene. There are 14 residues in the CDR3. The CDR3 DNA follows: TGTGCCAGCAGTGAAGAGGGGGGATCCTACGAGCAGTACTTC. Amino acid sequence: CASSEEGGSYEQYF.

The chain couples TRBV4-3 to TRBJ2-7; 8 bases map to TRBD1. The CDR3 is 17 amino acids. V was pared by 0 bases and J by 0 bases, with 7 bases of the junction left unmatched. Germline lookup yields CDR1 LGHNA and CDR2 YSLEER. DNA for the CDR3: TGCGCCAGCAGCCAAGAAATAGCAGGGGGCAGCTCCTACGAGCAGTACTTC. This codes for CASSQEIAGGSSYEQYF.

About this clonotype: A read error may be the cause here, since a much bigger clone is one base away. The chain links TRBV7-6 to TRBJ2-1; 13 bases agree with TRBD2. The CDR3 consists of 18 residues. Germline V gene sequence: CDR1 SGHVS, CDR2 FNYEAQ. J lost 5 bases, V lost 4 bases, and 11 bases had no gene match. The CDR3 loop reads CASSSVTSGGPNNNEQFF. CDR3 in DNA: TGTGCCAGCAGCTCCGTGACTAGCGGGGGGCCAAATAACAATGAGCAGTTCTTC.

The sample holds a few counts of this clonotype. The J gene is TRBJ1-2, the V gene TRBV14; D is unclear. Trimming took 0 bases from V and 8 from J, leaving 19 bases between them. Germline V lookup: CDR1 SGHDN, CDR2 FVKESK. The CDR3 has 16 residues. The CDR3: CASSQELERRERGYTF. The CDR3 DNA follows: TGTGCCAGCAGCCAAGAATTAGAGAGGAGGGAACGAGGCTACACCTTC.

The gene calls are TRBV11-2 and TRBJ1-1; TRBD1 is a possible D gene (5 bases). The V end lost 2 bases, the J end lost 1 base, and 11 bases lay between the germline ends. CDR1 SGHAT and CDR2 FQNNGV come from the germline V gene. The CDR3 runs 15 residues. The CDR3 nucleotides read TGTGCCAGCAGCTTAACCCCGGGGGGGAACACTGAAGCTTTCTTT. It translates to CASSLTPGGNTEAFF.

The chain combines TRBV5-6 with TRBJ1-4, with D tentatively TRBD1 (5 bases). The CDR3 is 17 residues long. Trimming removed 3 bases at V and 8 bases at J, with 23 bases between. The V gene's germline CDR1 is SGHDT and CDR2 YYEEEE. CDR3 bases: TGTGCCAGCAGCTACTACTTCCGGGACCCCTTAGGGGAAAAACTGTTTTTT. It is translated as CASSYYFRDPLGEKLFF.

V usage is TRBV30 and J usage is TRBJ1-5, with D possibly matching TRBD1 (5 bases). The CDR3 sequence is 14 residues long. CDR1 and CDR2 from the germline V gene are GTSNPN and SVGIG (reference sequence). V gave up 2 bases and J gave up 6 bases, with 14 bases separating them. CDR3 nucleotides: TGTGCCTGGAGTTCAGACTTTGGGGGTCAGCCCCAGCATTTT. Amino acid sequence: CAWSSDFGGQPQHF.

This clonotype was counted ten times or more. V is TRBV7-8 and J is TRBJ2-3, with 8 positions matching TRBD1. V lost 1 base and J lost 4; bases outside the gene matches: 4. The CDR3 consists of 15 residues. The germline V gene has CDR1 SGHVS and CDR2 FQNEAQ. DNA for the CDR3: TGTGCCAGCAGCTTAGACAGGGGGTATGCAGATACGCAGTATTTT. This sequence encodes CASSLDRGYADTQYF.

V and J are TRBV7-9 and TRBJ2-7, with a weak D call TRBD2 (5 bases). CDR1 and CDR2 from the germline V gene are SEHNR and FQNEAQ (reference sequence). V was clipped by 5 bases and J by 7 bases, with 12 bases between them. This CDR3 spans 12 amino acids. In DNA form, the CDR3 reads TGTGCCAGCAGCGCCCCCAGAGGGGAGCAGTACTTC. This encodes CASSAPRGEQYF.

This clonotype has just a few counts. This chain joins TRBV12-3 or TRBV12-4 and TRBJ1-6, with D hard to call. V was trimmed by 6 bases and J by 0 bases, leaving 21 bases between them. The CDR3 has 19 residues. The CDR3 loop reads CASSPGVPLPSSYNSPLHF. The CDR3 nucleotides are TGTGCCAGCAGCCCCGGCGTCCCGTTGCCGAGCTCCTATAATTCACCCCTCCACTTT.